A selection of T cell receptor beta chains follows, all from one sample in a study of T-cell memory formation after mild COVID-19. One entry per CDR3 protein, called by TCRdb with MiXCR from the 5' RACE reads. The table has around 410,000 distinct CDR3 sequences, around a quarter seen once. The specimen sequenced was PBMCs or a T cell subset sorted from them (not recorded which). Every receptor here comes from an adult woman who had mild COVID-19 (a few samples of this study predate the infection). Cell type and time point are not known. Each CDR3 is given with its conserved first and last residue. D genes are given only for firm matches. Not every row has a clone size; where given, it reads once, few, many or a size class.

d_call,v_call,clone_size,j_call,cdr3_nt,cdr3_aa
-,TRBV29-1,few,TRBJ2-1,TGCAGCGCTGCGAGGGATAGTTACACCTACAATGAGCAGTTCTTC,CSAARDSYTYNEQFF
-,TRBV12-3/TRBV12-4,-,TRBJ2-5,TGTGCCAGCAGTTCTGGGATGGAGACCCAGTACTTC,CASSSGMETQYF
TRBD1,TRBV12-3/TRBV12-4,-,TRBJ2-2,TGTGCCAGACCTAAGCTAGCCGACAGGGCTACCGGGGAGCTGTTTTTT,CARPKLADRATGELFF
-,TRBV5-1,few,TRBJ2-5,TGCGCCAGCAGCCGGGGACGGGGCCAGTACTTC,CASSRGRGQYF
TRBD1,TRBV3-1,few,TRBJ2-7,TGTGCCAGCAGCCAAGGAACAGGGGAGTACGAGCAGTACTTC,CASSQGTGEYEQYF
TRBD1,TRBV12-3/TRBV12-4,-,TRBJ2-5,TGTGCCAGCAGTTTAGAGGGTATAGAGTCGGACAGGGCGGAGACCCAGTACTTC,CASSLEGIESDRAETQYF
TRBD2,TRBV24-1,many,TRBJ2-2,TGTGCCACCAGCCCAAGAACCGGGACTAGCGGGAGCACCGGGGAGCTGTTTTTT,CATSPRTGTSGSTGELFF
TRBD2,TRBV5-1,few,TRBJ2-4,TGCGCCAGCAGAACGGGAGGTAGCGTCAAAAACATTCAGTACTTC,CASRTGGSVKNIQYF
-,TRBV4-3,-,TRBJ2-7,TGCGCCAGCAGCCAAGAGCGCGAGGGCGTTTACGAGCAGTACTTC,CASSQEREGVYEQYF
TRBD1,TRBV20-1,few,TRBJ2-1,TGCAGTGCTTCCTGGACAGGGGGCACCCCCCGGCAGTTCTTC,CSASWTGGTPRQFF
-,TRBV29-1,-,TRBJ2-7,TGCAGCGTTTGGGGCCACGAGCAGTACTTC,CSVWGHEQYF
-,TRBV7-9,-,TRBJ2-7,TGTGCCAGCAGCCCCACTGATCGCCAGTACGAGCAGTACTTC,CASSPTDRQYEQYF
-,TRBV5-1,-,TRBJ1-1,TGCGCCAGCCGCCGCAGTGGGACGGAGAACACTGAAGCTTTCTTT,CASRRSGTENTEAFF
-,TRBV6-5,-,TRBJ1-2,TGTGCCAGCAGTTACTCATCGGTCGGACTGTTGATCGAAAACGGCTACACCTTC,CASSYSSVGLLIENGYTF
TRBD2,TRBV9,few,TRBJ2-3,TGTGCCAGCAGCGTATCAGCGGGGGGGCCGCTAGGTACGCAGTATTTT,CASSVSAGGPLGTQYF
-,TRBV4-1,-,TRBJ2-1,TGCGCCAGCAGCCAAGGGTCGAGAACGAGCTCCTACAATGAGCAGTTCTTC,CASSQGSRTSSYNEQFF
-,TRBV29-1,-,TRBJ1-5,TGCAGCGTCGGAACAGGATACAATCAGCCCCAGCATTTT,CSVGTGYNQPQHF
TRBD2,TRBV5-5,-,TRBJ2-3,TGTGCCAGCAGCCCCGCCGGGACTAGCGGGGCCGCTAGCACAGATACGCAGTATTTT,CASSPAGTSGAASTDTQYF
TRBD1,TRBV9,-,TRBJ1-1,TGTGCCAGCAGCGCTGACAGGGAGGGGAGGGTTCCGTCGGAAGCTTTCTTT,CASSADREGRVPSEAFF
-,TRBV4-2,many,TRBJ2-7,TGTGCCAGCAGCCAAATGGACGGAAAGAGCTCCTACGAGCAGTACTTC,CASSQMDGKSSYEQYF
-,TRBV5-5,once,TRBJ2-7,TGTGCCAGCAGCTTGTTTTCCAGGCACGAGCAGTACTTC,CASSLFSRHEQYF
TRBD1,TRBV12-3/TRBV12-4,-,TRBJ1-5,TGTGCCAGCACTCAGGGAGGGACAGAGAATCAGCCCCAGCATTTT,CASTQGGTENQPQHF
-,TRBV7-3,few,TRBJ1-1,TGTGCCAGCAGCTTATCAGGGGAGGAGACTGAAGCTTTCTTT,CASSLSGEETEAFF
TRBD1,TRBV27,few,TRBJ1-2,TGTGCCAGCAGTTCTCAGGCAGGGGGCTTCTATGGCTACACCTTC,CASSSQAGGFYGYTF
-,TRBV6-1,many,TRBJ1-2,TGTGCCAGCAGTGTGGGGGGAGCCCTTAACTATGGCTACACCTTC,CASSVGGALNYGYTF
TRBD1,TRBV20-1,-,TRBJ1-5,TGCAGTGCTACTTTACGGGACAGAGGGGCGTTTGGGCCCCAGCATTTT,CSATLRDRGAFGPQHF
-,TRBV6-4,many,TRBJ2-1,TGTGCCAGCAGTGACTCTAGCGGCTCTTACAATGAGCAGTTCTTC,CASSDSSGSYNEQFF
-,TRBV13,-,TRBJ1-1,TGTGCCTCGACAATCGGGGTGAACACTGAAGCTTTCTTT,CASTIGVNTEAFF
TRBD1,TRBV5-1,-,TRBJ1-1,TGTGCCAGCAGCTTGGTAGGGACAGGGGGATTTGGGACTGAAGCTTTCTTT,CASSLVGTGGFGTEAFF
-,TRBV7-9,many,TRBJ1-6,TGTGCCAGCAGCCACCCTCAAGGGGGTTCGAATAATTCACCCCTCCACTTT,CASSHPQGGSNNSPLHF
-,TRBV15,few,TRBJ2-7,TGTGCCACCAGCAAAGAAATCTCGTACGAGCAGTACTTC,CATSKEISYEQYF
-,TRBV7-2,few,TRBJ2-3,TGTGCCAGCAGCCCCCGGAGGGCTACCAGCACAGATACGCAGTATTTT,CASSPRRATSTDTQYF
-,TRBV24-1,few,TRBJ1-2,TGTGCCACCAGTGACCAGGATTTTAACTATGGCTACACCTTC,CATSDQDFNYGYTF
-,TRBV9,-,TRBJ2-1,TGTGCCAGCAGCGTAGGACTCCCCTCCTACAATGAGCAGTTCTTC,CASSVGLPSYNEQFF
TRBD2,TRBV6-1,-,TRBJ2-1,TGTGCCAGCAGTGATAGGCTAGCGGGAGTCTATGAGCAGTTCTTC,CASSDRLAGVYEQFF
-,TRBV12-5,-,TRBJ2-1,TGTGCTAGTGAGGAGGGGAGAGGTCTCGATGAGCAGTTCTTC,CASEEGRGLDEQFF
-,TRBV7-9,-,TRBJ1-2,TGTGCCAGCAGCTTAGATCCCCGCGTGGGTGGGGGACATGGCTACACCTTC,CASSLDPRVGGGHGYTF
TRBD1,TRBV6-6,-,TRBJ2-7,TGTGCCAGCAGTCAAGGGGGGACAGGGATCTACGAGCAGTACTTC,CASSQGGTGIYEQYF
-,TRBV5-1,few,TRBJ2-5,TGCGCCAGCAGCGGCGGGACGAGTGGTGAGACCCAGTACTTC,CASSGGTSGETQYF
TRBD2,TRBV7-9,-,TRBJ2-5,TGTGCCAGCAGCCCGGGACTAGCGAAGGGGAAAGAGACCCAGTACTTC,CASSPGLAKGKETQYF
-,TRBV7-8,-,TRBJ2-5,TGTGCCAGCAGCGCCTTTGGGGTTGGCGGTAGGCTTGAGACCCAGTACTTC,CASSAFGVGGRLETQYF
TRBD2,TRBV29-1,-,TRBJ2-1,TGCAGCGTCTGGACTAGCGGGAGGGCAAATGAGCAGTTCTTC,CSVWTSGRANEQFF
TRBD1,TRBV20-1,many,TRBJ2-7,TGCAGTGCTCGGGACAGTGTTATCTACGAGCAGTACTTC,CSARDSVIYEQYF
-,TRBV12-3/TRBV12-4,few,TRBJ2-7,TGTGCCAGCAGTCCCAGTGGGGGACGCGAGCAGTACTTC,CASSPSGGREQYF
TRBD2,TRBV29-1,-,TRBJ2-3,TGCAGCGCGGCCGGAGTGAGCGGGGGTAGCACAGATACGCAGTATTTT,CSAAGVSGGSTDTQYF